This TCR beta chain was documented in a study of T cell repertoires in cytomegalovirus infection. The wider study: HLA-C-restricted CMV epitopes, recently identified, and well-studied HLA-B-restricted ones were used by the study. Evidence of both CMV infection and a matching HLA type came from public TCR beta signatures.

This CDR3 region has 13 residues. Trimming shortened V by 3 bases and J by 10 bases, and 13 bases separated the two germline ends. The germline V gene has CDR1 MNHEY and CDR2 SVGEGT. Study observations and caveats: Summed public TCR beta family frequency identified CMV carriers bearing the relevant HLA. The study found HLA-C-restricted CMV-specific TCR beta clonotypes dominating the ex vivo response.

To note about this clonotype: Its antigen is unidentified.

Using its own MiXCR run on the reads, TCRdb lists one record per CDR3 protein. The sample lists just under 500,000 distinct CDR3 sequences; roughly 34% were seen once. The sequences come from cultured PBMCs, collected from culture after CMV antigen stimulation. This receptor was obtained from a human donor in good health (CMV status not recorded). Some clones in this sample may be carry-over from other donors' samples. This rearrangement joins TRBV6-2 or TRBV6-3 to TRBJ2-1; D ambiguous. DNA for the CDR3: TGTGCCAGCAGTTATTTGGCGGTGGGCGAGCAGTTCTTC. Amino acids: CASSYLAVGEQFF.